Listed below are T cell receptor beta chains from one sample, sequenced in a study of cytomegalovirus exposure and HLA in healthy donors. Profiled with immunoSEQ multiplex PCR; TCRdb holds only in-frame clones, not every one. The sample contains some 72,000 clones, 90% to 97% of which appear only once. The material sequenced was PBMCs. These receptors were taken from a man between 18 and 35 years old in good health and CMV-seropositive. Each CDR3 is given with its conserved first and last residue. The order of the fields is clone size, J gene, D gene, V gene, CDR3 length, CDR3 protein, CDR3 DNA. A D gene is named only where the DNA matches it firmly. A clone size is listed for some rows: how often the clone was seen (once, few, many), or a class if it is expanded.

. | TRBJ2-3 | . | TRBV6-4 | 14 | CASSDGGGAGTQYF | TGTGCCAGCAGTGACGGGGGAGGAGCAGGAACGCAGTATTTT
once | TRBJ2-7 | . | TRBV15 | 13 | CATSRTGSYEQYF | TGTGCCACCAGCCGAACCGGCTCCTACGAGCAGTACTTC
once | TRBJ1-4 | . | TRBV4-2 | 16 | CASSQGIGGTNEKLFF | TGTGCCAGCAGCCAAGGCATCGGTGGAACTAATGAAAAACTGTTTTTT
. | TRBJ2-2 | . | TRBV10-3 | 12 | CAIRGNTGELFF | TGTGCCATTCGCGGTAACACCGGGGAGCTGTTTTTT
. | TRBJ2-1 | . | TRBV11-2 | 14 | CASSLAPGGSEQFF | TGTGCCAGCAGCTTAGCCCCTGGCGGTAGTGAGCAGTTCTTC
. | TRBJ1-3 | . | TRBV25-1 | 13 | CASGHYSGNTIYF | TGTGCCAGCGGACACTACTCTGGAAACACCATATATTTT
. | TRBJ2-1 | TRBD2 | TRBV5-1 | 17 | CASSLRLAGGIVNEQFF | TGCGCCAGCAGCTTGAGGCTAGCGGGAGGAATTGTCAATGAGCAGTTCTTC
. | TRBJ2-4 | TRBD1 | TRBV5-1 | 15 | CASGTGVVAKNIQYF | TGCGCCAGCGGAACAGGGGTGGTAGCCAAAAACATTCAGTACTTC
. | TRBJ2-7 | TRBD2 | TRBV15 | 16 | CATSKEGTSGNNEQYF | TGTGCCACCAGCAAAGAAGGGACTAGCGGTAACAACGAGCAGTACTTC
once | TRBJ2-2 | . | TRBV6-4 | 14 | CASSATVNTGELFF | TGTGCCAGCAGCGCGACAGTGAACACCGGGGAGCTGTTTTTT
. | TRBJ1-1 | TRBD1 | TRBV28 | 13 | CASSRDRMSEAFF | TGTGCCAGCAGTCGGGACAGGATGTCTGAAGCTTTCTTT
. | TRBJ2-7 | . | TRBV5-1 | 13 | CASSLARGSEQYF | TGCGCCAGCAGCTTGGCCAGGGGAAGCGAGCAGTACTTC
. | TRBJ2-5 | TRBD1 | TRBV5-4 | 16 | CASSSTGRTGSETQYF | TGTGCCAGCAGCTCGACAGGGCGGACAGGGTCAGAGACCCAGTACTTC
. | TRBJ2-1 | TRBD2 | TRBV27 | 15 | CASSLGTSLRNEQFF | TGTGCCAGCAGTTTAGGGACTAGCCTTCGGAATGAGCAGTTCTTC
. | TRBJ1-5 | . | TRBV6-6 | 13 | CASNSGFHQPQHF | TGTGCCAGCAATTCAGGGTTTCATCAGCCCCAGCATTTT